This T cell receptor beta chain was found in a study of blood T cells in healthy people across ages. Worth noting for this clonotype: Its antigen is currently unknown. At one end the junction does not follow the germline gene, possibly because of a read error.

Looked up from germline, CDR1 is LGHNA and CDR2 is YSLEER. This CDR3 contains 16 residues. PCR was performed a second time for 7 to 11 cycles using a sample-barcoded 5' primer and a J-beta primer mix. Researchers report that a template-switch adaptor with 12 random nucleotides tagged each cDNA molecule. TCRdb itself ran the 5' RACE reads through MiXCR, one entry per CDR3 protein. The sample holds 650,000 to 1,000,000 distinct CDR3 sequences, approximately 35% seen once. Each sample gave at least 6 million isolated PBMCs. General observations from the study: Possibly confounding the expanded clonotype changes was the fact that donor CMV status was unknown.

The specimen sequenced was blood. The chain carries TRBV4-3 and TRBJ1-2, with a tentative D call TRBD1 (5 bases). This receptor was identified in a man younger than 30 in good health. In DNA form, the CDR3 reads TGCGCCGGCAGCCAAGATCCCCTGACAGCAGTCTATGGCTACACCTTC. Protein: CAGSQDPLTAVYGYTF.